This TCR beta chain came from a study of shared clonotypes between healthy human individuals. Regarding the study as a whole: The study found about 5% of naive CD4 clonotypes shared across a few donors. The generation probabilities recorded for non-shared clonotypes fell below those of clonotypes shared by all four donors.

CD45RO-negative CD8 cells positively selected for CCR7 made up the naive population, which excluded terminally differentiated effector memory CD45RA+ cells. Method: immunoSEQ multiplex PCR; TCRdb's copy keeps in-frame clones and lacks some. Altogether hundreds of thousands of clones are present, approximately 96% being singletons, with the ten largest covering approximately 0.11%. Germline assignment: CDR1 WSHSY and CDR2 SAAADI. CDR3 length: 13 amino acids. Trimming pared 9 bases from V and 7 bases from J, leaving 16 bases between. As concerns this clone: Antigen unknown.

Material: naive CD8+ T cells sorted from blood. This TCR was recovered from a woman in her twenties or thirties in good health. The J gene is TRBJ2-1, the V gene TRBV10-2; tentative D call: TRBD2 (6 bases). This chain's CDR3 is CASTTGVLNEQFF. The CDR3 DNA is TGCGCCAGTACAACGGGAGTGCTAAATGAGCAGTTCTTC.